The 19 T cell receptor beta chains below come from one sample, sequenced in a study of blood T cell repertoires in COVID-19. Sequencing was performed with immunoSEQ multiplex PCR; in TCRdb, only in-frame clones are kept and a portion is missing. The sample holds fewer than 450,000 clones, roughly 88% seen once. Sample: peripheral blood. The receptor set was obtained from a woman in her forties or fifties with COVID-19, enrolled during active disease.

CDR3 bases: TGTGCCAGCAGCGTAGCAGGACAGGGGGCGCAGGGAAACACCATATATTTT. This sequence encodes CASSVAGQGAQGNTIYF. The rearrangement joins TRBV9 to TRBJ1-3; 11 bases match TRBD1. Germline-derived CDR1 and CDR2 are SGDLS and YYNGEE. This CDR3 spans 17 amino acids. After removal of 0 bases from V and 4 bases from J, the junction contained 6 bases not matched to a gene. Full variable domain (rest looked up from reference TRBV9 and TRBJ1-3): DSGVTQTPKHLITATGQRVTLRCSPRSGDLSVYWYQQSLDQGLQFLIQYYNGEERAKGNILERFSAQQFPDLHSELNLSSLELGDSALYFCASSVAGQGAQGNTIYFGEGSWLTVV.

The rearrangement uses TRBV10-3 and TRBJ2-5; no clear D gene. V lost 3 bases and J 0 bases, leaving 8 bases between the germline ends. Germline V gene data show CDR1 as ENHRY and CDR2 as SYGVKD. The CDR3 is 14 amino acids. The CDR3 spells CAISELVNQETQYF. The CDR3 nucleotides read TGTGCCATCAGTGAATTAGTGAACCAAGAGACCCAGTACTTC.

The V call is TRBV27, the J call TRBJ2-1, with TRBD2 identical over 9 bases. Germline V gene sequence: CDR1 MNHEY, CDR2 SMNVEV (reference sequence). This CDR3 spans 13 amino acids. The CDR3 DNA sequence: TGTGCGATCCAGGCGGGGGGGCCGGGTGAGCAGTTCTTC. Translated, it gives CAIQAGGPGEQFF.

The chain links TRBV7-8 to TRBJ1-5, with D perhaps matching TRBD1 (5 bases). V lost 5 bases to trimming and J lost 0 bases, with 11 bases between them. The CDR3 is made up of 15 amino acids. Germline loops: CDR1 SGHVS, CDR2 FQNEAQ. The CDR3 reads CASSIAGYSNQPQHF. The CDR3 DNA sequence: TGTGCCAGCAGCATTGCAGGGTATAGCAATCAGCCCCAGCATTTT.

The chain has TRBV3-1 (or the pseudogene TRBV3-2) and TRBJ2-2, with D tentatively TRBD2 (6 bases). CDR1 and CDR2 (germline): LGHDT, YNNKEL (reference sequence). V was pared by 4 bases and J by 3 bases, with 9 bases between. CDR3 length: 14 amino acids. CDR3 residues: CASSPRGDTGELFF. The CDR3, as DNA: TGTGCCAGCAGCCCGCGGGGAGACACCGGGGAGCTGTTTTTT.

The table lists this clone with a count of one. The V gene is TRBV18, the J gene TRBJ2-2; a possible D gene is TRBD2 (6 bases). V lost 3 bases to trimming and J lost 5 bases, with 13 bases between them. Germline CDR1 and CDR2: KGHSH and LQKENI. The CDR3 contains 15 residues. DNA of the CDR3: TGTGCCAGCTCACCGCGGGCGGGGAGGACCGGGGAGCTGTTTTTT. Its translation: CASSPRAGRTGELFF.

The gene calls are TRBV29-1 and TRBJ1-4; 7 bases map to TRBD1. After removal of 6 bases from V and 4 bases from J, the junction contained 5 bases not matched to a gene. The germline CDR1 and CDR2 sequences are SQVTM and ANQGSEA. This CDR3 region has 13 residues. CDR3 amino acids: CSVGTAFNEKLFF. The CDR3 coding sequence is TGCAGCGTCGGGACAGCTTTTAATGAAAAACTGTTTTTT.

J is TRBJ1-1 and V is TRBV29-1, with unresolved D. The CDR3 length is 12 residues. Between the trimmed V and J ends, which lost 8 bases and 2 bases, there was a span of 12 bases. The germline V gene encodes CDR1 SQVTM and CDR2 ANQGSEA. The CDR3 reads CSTGRGNTEAFF. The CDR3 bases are TGCAGCACGGGCCGGGGAAACACTGAAGCTTTCTTT.

The CDR3 reads CASSQAYRGRSEKLFF. The CDR3 nucleotides are TGCGCCAGCAGCCAAGCATACAGGGGTAGGAGTGAAAAACTGTTTTTT. The chain links TRBV4-1 to TRBJ1-4; 7 bases are shared with TRBD1. CDR3 size: 16 residues. After removal of 1 base from V and 7 bases from J, the junction contained 9 bases not matched to a gene. The germline CDR1 and CDR2 sequences are MGHRA and YSYEKL.

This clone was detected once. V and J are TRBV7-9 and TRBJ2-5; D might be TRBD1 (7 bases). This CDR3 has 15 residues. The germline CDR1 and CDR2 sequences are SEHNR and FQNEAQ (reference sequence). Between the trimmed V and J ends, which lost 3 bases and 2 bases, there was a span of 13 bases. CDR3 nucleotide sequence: TGTGCCAGCAGCTTCGCGGGACAGAGACAAGAGACCCAGTACTTC. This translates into CASSFAGQRQETQYF.

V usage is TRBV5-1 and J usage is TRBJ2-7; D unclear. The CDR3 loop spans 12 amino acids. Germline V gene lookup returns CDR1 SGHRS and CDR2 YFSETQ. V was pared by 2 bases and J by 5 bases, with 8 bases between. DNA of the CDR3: TGCGCCAGCAGCTTATTAGAAAACGAGCAGTACTTC. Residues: CASSLLENEQYF.

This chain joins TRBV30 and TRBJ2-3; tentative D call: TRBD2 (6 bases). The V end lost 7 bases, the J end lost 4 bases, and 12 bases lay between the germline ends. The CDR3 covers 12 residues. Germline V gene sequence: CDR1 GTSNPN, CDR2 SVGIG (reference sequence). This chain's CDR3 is CAFSGTPDTQYF. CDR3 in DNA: TGTGCCTTTAGCGGTACTCCAGATACGCAGTATTTT.

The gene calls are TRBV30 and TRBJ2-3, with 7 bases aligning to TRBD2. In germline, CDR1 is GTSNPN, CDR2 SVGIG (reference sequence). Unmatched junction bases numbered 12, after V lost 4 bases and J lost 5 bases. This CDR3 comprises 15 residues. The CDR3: CAWTLLGGGGDTQYF. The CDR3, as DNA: TGTGCCTGGACCCTTCTGGGGGGGGGAGGAGATACGCAGTATTTT.

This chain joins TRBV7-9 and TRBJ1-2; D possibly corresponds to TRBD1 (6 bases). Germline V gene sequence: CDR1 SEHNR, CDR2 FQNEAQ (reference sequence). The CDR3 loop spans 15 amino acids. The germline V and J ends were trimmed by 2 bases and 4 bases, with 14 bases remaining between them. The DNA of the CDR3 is TGTGCCAGCAGCTTAAGTAGAGGGGGAGTCTATGGCTACACCTTC. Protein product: CASSLSRGGVYGYTF.

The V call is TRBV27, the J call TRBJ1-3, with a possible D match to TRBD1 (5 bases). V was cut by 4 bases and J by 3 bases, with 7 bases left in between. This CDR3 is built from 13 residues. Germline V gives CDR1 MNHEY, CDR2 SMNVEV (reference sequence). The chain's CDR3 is CASSSDSGNTIYF. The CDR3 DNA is TGTGCCAGCAGTTCCGACAGTGGAAACACCATATATTTT.

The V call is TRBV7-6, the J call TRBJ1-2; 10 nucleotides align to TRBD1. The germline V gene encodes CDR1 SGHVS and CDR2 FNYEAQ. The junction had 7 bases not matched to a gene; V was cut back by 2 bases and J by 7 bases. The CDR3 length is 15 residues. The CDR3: CASSLTGTGEGGYTF. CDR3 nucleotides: TGTGCCAGCAGCTTAACGGGGACAGGGGAAGGTGGCTACACCTTC.

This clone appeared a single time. CDR3 amino acids: CASSRGGADEQYF. Here the CDR3 DNA reads TGTGCCAGCAGCCGGGGGGGCGCGGACGAGCAGTACTTC. V and J are TRBV4-2 and TRBJ2-7; D is possibly TRBD2 (7 bases). The ends were cut back, 4 bases at V and 5 bases at J, with 12 bases in the middle. The CDR3 consists of 13 residues. Germline V gene data show CDR1 as LGHNA and CDR2 as YNFKEQ.

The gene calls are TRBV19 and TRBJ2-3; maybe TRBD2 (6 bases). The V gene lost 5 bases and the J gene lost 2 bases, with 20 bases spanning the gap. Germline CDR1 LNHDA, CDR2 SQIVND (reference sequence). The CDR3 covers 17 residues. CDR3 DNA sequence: TGTGCCAGTAGTTCGCGGTTTGGGGTAGCGGACACAGATACGCAGTATTTT. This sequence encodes CASSSRFGVADTDTQYF.

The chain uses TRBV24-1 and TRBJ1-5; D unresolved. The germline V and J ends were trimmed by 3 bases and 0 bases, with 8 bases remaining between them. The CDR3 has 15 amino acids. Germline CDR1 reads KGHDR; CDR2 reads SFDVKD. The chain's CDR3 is CATSDGRFSNQPQHF. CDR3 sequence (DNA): TGTGCCACCAGTGATGGCAGGTTTAGCAATCAGCCCCAGCATTTT.